This T cell receptor (gamma chain) was found in a study of gamma delta lymphoproliferative disorders and STAT genes. The J segment lost 6 bases and the V segment lost 8 bases, leaving 10 bases of the junction unmatched. The CDR3 has 14 amino acids. Sample share makes this clone medium-sized. TCRdb called clones from the multiplex PCR reads again using CATT. The table includes 5,100 or so gamma-chain clones, over 7.5% detected once. Sequencing used genomic DNA taken from PBMCs of patients and controls. The genes are TRGV10 and TRGJP1. TCRdb records no J gene; here it was assigned by comparing the DNA to germline. TRGV10 is designated an ORF whose function remains uncertain. The receptor was derived from a human donor in good health. Sequenced material: blood. CDR3 residues: CAAWDWSPGWFKIF. Here the CDR3 DNA reads TGTGCTGCGTGGGATTGGTCCCCTGGTTGGTTCAAGATATTT.